The 24 T cell receptor beta chains given below trace back to one sample, sequenced in a study of post-analysis software for immune sequencing data. Study-wide results and caveats: A handful of TRBV segments appeared more often in patients than in controls, and TRBV5-6, TRBV5-1 and TRBV20-1 were among these.

Unique molecular identifiers were present in the TCR beta cDNA libraries. TCRdb ran MiXCR on the PCR reads and lists one entry per CDR3 protein. This table holds 550,000 to 700,000 distinct CDR3 sequences, 44% found once. Their antigens are not known. Specimen: blood. All receptors come from a girl aged 5-17 years with multiple sclerosis.

The chain recombines TRBV12-3 or TRBV12-4 with TRBJ2-7, with D possibly matching TRBD2 (6 bases). V dropped 6 bases and J dropped 2 bases, with 17 bases sitting between them. This CDR3 region has 15 residues. CDR3 DNA sequence: TGTGCCAGCAGGGGAGGAGGAGGCAAGGCCTACGAGCAGTACTTC. Translated: CASRGGGGKAYEQYF.

Only one count was recorded for this clonotype. The chain uses TRBV6-2 or TRBV6-3 and TRBJ2-1, with TRBD2 as a possible D gene (5 bases). Looked up from germline, CDR1 is MNHEY and CDR2 is SVGEGT. This CDR3 is built from 13 residues. Deletions cut 11 bases from V and 3 bases from J, with 14 bases between. This chain's CDR3 is CAVSGGGYNEQFF. In DNA form, the CDR3 reads TGTGCCGTCTCCGGAGGCGGCTACAATGAGCAGTTCTTC.

This clonotype was counted only a few times. This chain connects TRBV20-1 to TRBJ2-1; possibly TRBD1 or TRBD2 for D (5 bases each). CDR3 size: 14 residues. Trimming stripped 6 bases from V and 2 bases from J, with 14 bases between. Germline V gene sequence: CDR1 DFQATT, CDR2 SNEGSKA (reference sequence). This chain's CDR3 is CSAGPRGTYNEQFF. CDR3 in DNA: TGCAGTGCCGGCCCGAGGGGCACCTACAATGAGCAGTTCTTC.

This clonotype was detected only a few times. The chain joins TRBV20-1 to TRBJ2-5; the D is unclear. CDR1 is DFQATT, CDR2 SNEGSKA, per germline (reference sequence). Trimming stripped 7 bases from V and 1 base from J, with 7 bases between. This CDR3 comprises 11 residues. CDR3 in DNA: TGCAGTGTGTCGGCCCAAGAGACCCAGTACTTC. It codes for CSVSAQETQYF.

V usage is TRBV12-3 or TRBV12-4 and J usage is TRBJ1-4; no clear D. Trimming shortened V by 0 bases and J by 3 bases, and 5 bases separated the two germline ends. This CDR3 region has 14 residues. DNA for the CDR3: TGTGCCAGCAGTTTAGCAGGGTCTAATGAAAAACTGTTTTTT. It translates to CASSLAGSNEKLFF.

This clonotype appeared a few times. The V gene is TRBV5-1, the J gene TRBJ2-3; the D is unclear. V was pared by 2 bases and J by 0 bases, with 7 bases between. Germline loops: CDR1 SGHRS, CDR2 YFSETQ. This CDR3 is 14 amino acids long. CDR3 DNA: TGCGCCAGCAGCTTTACCTCAAGCACAGATACGCAGTATTTT. Protein: CASSFTSSTDTQYF.

J is TRBJ2-1 and V is TRBV29-1; possibly TRBD1 for D (6 bases). V lost 3 bases to trimming and J lost 10 bases, with 19 bases between them. The CDR3 covers 14 residues. CDR1 SQVTM and CDR2 ANQGSEA come from the germline V gene. CDR3 residues: CSVEGPTGFREQFF. The CDR3 DNA follows: TGCAGCGTTGAGGGCCCAACAGGGTTCAGGGAGCAGTTCTTC.

This clonotype was seen a handful of times. This chain links TRBV12-3 or TRBV12-4 with TRBJ2-7; TRBD2 aligns across 11 bases. Trimming cost V 0 bases and J 2 bases; bases outside gene matches: 3. This CDR3 is 16 amino acids long. CDR3 nucleotides: TGTGCCAGCAGTTTAGCGCCACTAGCGGGGGCCTACGAGCAGTACTTC. The encoded protein is CASSLAPLAGAYEQYF.

The chain uses TRBV7-9 and TRBJ2-5; 7 positions match TRBD2. The CDR3 runs 18 residues. Germline assignment: CDR1 SEHNR and CDR2 FQNEAQ (reference sequence). The V and J ends lost 5 bases and 4 bases, in that order; junction bases with no gene match: 19. The CDR3 is CASSPRMRGGPRGETQYF. DNA for the CDR3: TGTGCCAGCAGCCCCCGTATGAGGGGAGGGCCTAGGGGAGAGACCCAGTACTTC. Drawing the rest from reference TRBV7-9 and TRBJ2-5, the complete variable domain is DTGVSQNPRHKITKRGQNVTFRCDPISEHNRLYWYRQTLGQGPEFLTYFQNEAQLEKSRLLSDRFSAERPKGSFSTLEIQRTEQGDSAMYLCASSPRMRGGPRGETQYFGPGTRLLVL.

V and J are TRBV20-1 and TRBJ2-2; no firm D call. V was shortened by 5 bases and J by 3 bases, with 16 bases between the two germline ends. The CDR3 has 15 residues. Per the germline V gene, CDR1 is DFQATT and CDR2 is SNEGSKA (reference sequence). This chain's CDR3 is CSAGRPAGDTGELFF. The CDR3 DNA reads as TGCAGTGCTGGACGCCCTGCAGGAGACACCGGGGAGCTGTTTTTT.

Points on this clonotype: Relative to the germline gene, one junction end is altered; a read error may explain this. V gene TRBV11-1 combines with J gene TRBJ2-1; 7 bases match TRBD1. CDR1 is SGHAT, CDR2 FQDESV, per germline (reference sequence). The CDR3 is 15 residues long. DNA for the CDR3: TGTGCCAGCAGGTTAGGACAGGTCTCCTACAATGAGCAGTTCTTC. It specifies CASRLGQVSYNEQFF.

This clonotype came up a few times. The V gene is TRBV25-1, the J gene TRBJ1-5; no definite D call. CDR1 MGHDK and CDR2 SYGVNS come from the germline V gene. There are 14 residues in the CDR3. V shed 2 bases and J shed 2 bases, with 7 bases lying between them. CDR3 sequence reads: CASSEGVGNQPQHF. The CDR3 bases are TGTGCCAGCAGTGAAGGGGTTGGCAATCAGCCCCAGCATTTT. Full variable domain (outside the CDR3, taken from reference TRBV25-1 and TRBJ1-5): EADIYQTPRYLVIGTGKKITLECSQTMGHDKMYWYQQDPGMELHLIHYSYGVNSTEKGDLSSESTVSRIRTEHFPLTLESARPSHTSQYLCASSEGVGNQPQHFGDGTRLSIL.

The V and J genes are TRBV12-3 or TRBV12-4 and TRBJ1-2; D unclear. Trimming took off 6 bases at V and 2 bases at J, with 13 bases between the two ends. This CDR3 region has 14 residues. The CDR3 DNA sequence: TGTGCCAGCAGCCTTAGGGTAGGGAACTATGGCTACACCTTC. Protein: CASSLRVGNYGYTF.

For the CDR3, the DNA is TGTGCCAGCAGCCAAGGGATAGGACAGGGCCAAGAGACCCAGTACTTC. This translates into CASSQGIGQGQETQYF. The chain joins TRBV4-2 to TRBJ2-5, with 8 bases fitting TRBD1. J lost 1 base, V lost 1 base, and 5 bases had no gene match. The CDR3 consists of 16 residues. Germline CDR1 LGHNA, CDR2 YNFKEQ.

The chain couples TRBV7-9 to TRBJ1-2; maybe TRBD1 (5 bases). From germline, CDR1 is SEHNR and CDR2 FQNEAQ (reference sequence). The CDR3 consists of 14 residues. Trimming stripped 2 bases from V and 0 bases from J, with 7 bases between. The CDR3 nucleotides read TGTGCCAGCAGCTTATCGGGACCTAACTATGGCTACACCTTC. It yields the protein CASSLSGPNYGYTF.

Comments on this clonotype: The junction shows a germline mismatch at one end, possibly a read error. The chain is built from TRBV12-3 or TRBV12-4 and TRBJ2-1, with D possibly being TRBD1 or TRBD2 (5 bases each). CDR3 size: 14 residues. CDR3 protein: CANSYYWGFNEQFF. CDR3 nucleotide sequence: TGTGCCAACAGTTACTACTGGGGGTTCAATGAGCAGTTCTTC.

This clonotype was observed a few times. The rearrangement joins TRBV20-1 to TRBJ2-3; 9 bases map to TRBD1. V gave up 7 bases and J gave up 5 bases; unmatched junction bases: 4. Per germline, CDR1 DFQATT and CDR2 SNEGSKA (reference sequence). The CDR3 length is 12 residues. The CDR3 loop reads CSGGQGRDTQYF. DNA for the CDR3: TGCAGTGGGGGACAGGGAAGAGATACGCAGTATTTT.

This clonotype was found a few times. The V call is TRBV5-1, the J call TRBJ2-4, with 9 bases matching TRBD1. This CDR3 is built from 17 residues. The V and J ends lost 0 bases and 0 bases, in that order; junction bases with no gene match: 4. Germline V gene sequence: CDR1 SGHRS, CDR2 YFSETQ. CDR3 protein: CASSLAGQGLAKNIQYF. The CDR3 region has the DNA TGCGCCAGCAGCTTGGCGGGACAGGGACTAGCCAAAAACATTCAGTACTTC.

This clonotype was seen only a few times. The genes are TRBV4-2 and TRBJ2-1; tentative D call: TRBD1 (5 bases). Germline V lookup: CDR1 LGHNA, CDR2 YNFKEQ. Between the trimmed V and J ends, which lost 3 bases and 3 bases, there was a span of 21 bases. CDR3 length: 18 amino acids. In DNA, the CDR3 is TGTGCCAGCAGCCAGGATTCAACATCAGGGTACTACTACAATGAGCAGTTCTTC. Its translation is CASSQDSTSGYYYNEQFF.

The chain combines TRBV20-1 with TRBJ1-5, with D perhaps TRBD1 (6 bases). The CDR3 loop spans 13 amino acids. CDR1 and CDR2 from the germline V gene are DFQATT and SNEGSKA (reference sequence). V was pared by 2 bases and J by 7 bases, with 12 bases between. CDR3 nucleotides: TGCAGTGCTAGAAACAGGGAACACCAGCCCCAGCATTTT. It yields the protein CSARNREHQPQHF.

V is TRBV4-1 and J is TRBJ2-4, with D perhaps matching TRBD1 (5 bases). The J call may be in error: the DNA end matches TRBJ2-7 better. Germline lookup yields CDR1 MGHRA and CDR2 YSYEKL. The CDR3 covers 14 residues. CDR3 loop: CASSQEPGNYEQYF. CDR3 nucleotides: TGCGCCAGCAGCCAAGAGCCAGGGAACTACGAGCAGTACTTC.

This clonotype showed up just a few times. This chain uses TRBV29-1 with TRBJ2-1; D could derive from TRBD1 or TRBD2 (6 bases each). The CDR3 extends over 19 amino acids. Trimming took off 7 bases at V and 2 bases at J, with 30 bases between the two ends. Looked up from germline, CDR1 is SQVTM and CDR2 is ANQGSEA. CDR3 residues: CSAEGGLDLHFWTYNEQFF. The CDR3 nucleotides read TGCAGCGCCGAAGGGGGACTGGATCTGCATTTTTGGACCTACAATGAGCAGTTCTTC.

This clonotype was seen a few times. The chain links TRBV20-1 to TRBJ1-4, with D uncertain. CDR1 and CDR2 (germline): DFQATT, SNEGSKA (reference sequence). Trimming removed 3 bases from V and 6 bases from J, with 8 bases in between. The CDR3 loop spans 12 amino acids. CDR3 sequence reads: CSASDPDEKLFF. CDR3 nucleotide sequence: TGCAGTGCTAGTGATCCCGATGAAAAACTGTTTTTT.

This chain joins TRBV7-2 and TRBJ1-5; D not resolved. This CDR3 region has 12 residues. CDR1 and CDR2 (germline): SGHTA, FQGNSA. Trimming took 0 bases from V and 6 from J, leaving 3 bases between them. CDR3 sequence reads: CASSLASQPQHF. The CDR3 region has the DNA TGTGCCAGCAGCTTAGCTTCTCAGCCCCAGCATTTT.